This entry describes one T cell receptor (beta chain). Profiling relied on immunoSEQ multiplex PCR, and the TCRdb table lists in-frame clones only, not all of them. The sample includes roughly 88,000 clones, approximately 90% of them seen just once. The data are from a study of control samples from healthy donors and cancer patients. This CDR3 has 14 residues. CDR1 is SQVTM and CDR2 is ANQGSEA in the germline V gene. V gave up 6 bases and J gave up 1 base; unmatched junction bases: 6. The sample was blood. The chain has TRBV29-1 and TRBJ2-1, with 7 positions matching TRBD2. This TCR derives from a woman aged 25-40 years in good health. The chain's CDR3 is CSVPPGLSYNEQFF. The CDR3 DNA sequence: TGCAGCGTCCCCCCGGGACTATCCTACAATGAGCAGTTCTTC.